Sequencing of this TCR beta chain was carried out in a study of regulatory T cells in long-lasting Graves disease. Study conclusions and caveats: Persistent patients had more shared public clonotypes (about 2,700) than new patients (roughly 970).

iRepertoire HTBI primers and Arm-PCR of CDR3 regions built TCR beta libraries. Via MiXCR, TCRdb re-called the multiplex PCR reads, giving one row per CDR3 protein. The sample shows 530,000 or so distinct CDR3 sequences, roughly 16% of them seen only once. As concerns this clonotype: Its antigen is unknown.

The CDR3 loop spans 12 amino acids. The V and J ends lost 4 bases and 6 bases respectively, with 6 bases between them. Time point: newly diagnosed GD, antithyroid drugs for less than 3 months. With RNA extracted from PBMCs as input, the TCR library was made. A further study also used this sample, focusing on T cells in Graves' hyperthyroidism and ophthalmopathy. That work states: Subjects aged 18 to 65 presented with newly diagnosed hyperthyroidism of less than 2 months' duration.

The source was peripheral blood mononuclear cells (PBMCs), collected at new diagnosis, from a patient treated with antithyroid drugs. This TCR derives from a man in his late teens or twenties with Graves disease. The chain has TRBV12-3 or TRBV12-4 and TRBJ2-2; unclear D gene. CDR3 loop: CASSSSSGELFF. The CDR3 DNA is TGTGCCAGCAGTTCCTCTTCCGGGGAGCTGTTTTTT.